Listed below are T cell receptor beta chains from one sample, sequenced in a study of OX40 agonist ivuxolimab in advanced cancers. Clones were sequenced by immunoSEQ multiplex PCR, and TCRdb holds only the in-frame ones, with some missing. Among fewer than 100,000 clones listed, under 90% were seen once. Sequenced material: CD4+ or CD8+ T cells sorted from blood, taken in a trial of the OX40 agonist ivuxolimab. The receptors were sampled from an adult with an advanced solid tumor such as melanoma, head and neck, liver or kidney cancer. Each CDR3 is given with its conserved first and last residue. Each record gives: D gene, J gene, clone size, V gene, CDR3 DNA, CDR3 protein. The D gene is left open where the match is weak. Not every row has a clone size; where given, it reads once, few, many or a size class.

d_gene: TRBD2; j_gene: TRBJ2-1; abundance: NA; v_gene: TRBV5-1; CDR3nt: TGCGCCAGCGAACCCTTAGCGGGTGTCGGGGGTTCCAATGAGCAGTTCTTC; CDR3aa: CASEPLAGVGGSNEQFF
d_gene: NA; j_gene: TRBJ2-3; abundance: NA; v_gene: TRBV7-2; CDR3nt: TGTGCCAGCAGACCCCTATCTAGCACAGATACGCAGTATTTT; CDR3aa: CASRPLSSTDTQYF
d_gene: TRBD2; j_gene: TRBJ2-7; abundance: NA; v_gene: TRBV5-4; CDR3nt: TGTGCCAGCAGCTTGGTACCGGGGGGGGAGCAGTACTTC; CDR3aa: CASSLVPGGEQYF
d_gene: TRBD1; j_gene: TRBJ2-1; abundance: NA; v_gene: TRBV18; CDR3nt: TGTGCCAGCTCACCAAGCCTAAGGGGACAGGAGCACTACAATGAGCAGTTCTTC; CDR3aa: CASSPSLRGQEHYNEQFF
d_gene: NA; j_gene: TRBJ2-3; abundance: NA; v_gene: TRBV7-2; CDR3nt: TGTGCCAGCAGCCTAGAACGGGCAAGGGCAGATACGCAGTATTTT; CDR3aa: CASSLERARADTQYF
d_gene: TRBD1; j_gene: TRBJ1-4; abundance: NA; v_gene: TRBV12-5; CDR3nt: TGTGCTAGTGGTTTGTCACCCCAGGACAGGGGGCGAGAAACTAATGAAAAACTGTTTTTT; CDR3aa: CASGLSPQDRGRETNEKLFF
d_gene: NA; j_gene: TRBJ1-3; abundance: NA; v_gene: TRBV7-8; CDR3nt: TGTGCCAGCAGCTTTGGCAGGTCCTCTGGAAACACCATATATTTT; CDR3aa: CASSFGRSSGNTIYF
d_gene: NA; j_gene: TRBJ2-1; abundance: NA; v_gene: TRBV11-2; CDR3nt: TGTGCCAGCAGCTTAGGGCCAAACTACAATGAGCAGTTCTTC; CDR3aa: CASSLGPNYNEQFF
d_gene: TRBD1; j_gene: TRBJ2-1; abundance: NA; v_gene: TRBV6-1; CDR3nt: TGTGCCAGCAGTGAACCTCCCGGGACAGCCCCTCGCAATGAGCAGTTCTTC; CDR3aa: CASSEPPGTAPRNEQFF
d_gene: NA; j_gene: TRBJ2-6; abundance: NA; v_gene: TRBV11-2; CDR3nt: TGTGCCAGCAGCTTATCTGGGGCCAACGTCCTGACTTTC; CDR3aa: CASSLSGANVLTF
d_gene: NA; j_gene: TRBJ2-1; abundance: NA; v_gene: TRBV14; CDR3nt: TGTGCCAGCAGCCGAATTGGGACGGTTTACAATGAGCAGTTCTTC; CDR3aa: CASSRIGTVYNEQFF
d_gene: NA; j_gene: TRBJ2-2; abundance: NA; v_gene: TRBV6-1; CDR3nt: TGTGCCAGCACAGGGGCGGCTGGGACCGGGGAGCTGTTTTTT; CDR3aa: CASTGAAGTGELFF
d_gene: NA; j_gene: TRBJ1-1; abundance: once; v_gene: TRBV5-1; CDR3nt: TGCGCCAGCAGCTTGGTGGGGACTAAGAACACTGAAGCTTTCTTT; CDR3aa: CASSLVGTKNTEAFF
d_gene: NA; j_gene: TRBJ2-3; abundance: once; v_gene: TRBV5-1; CDR3nt: TGCGCCAGCAGCTTGACAGCCACCACAGATACGCAGTATTTT; CDR3aa: CASSLTATTDTQYF
d_gene: NA; j_gene: TRBJ1-4; abundance: NA; v_gene: TRBV7-2; CDR3nt: TGTGCCAGCAGCTTCACCACAGGGCTTAGTGAAAAACTGTTTTTT; CDR3aa: CASSFTTGLSEKLFF
d_gene: NA; j_gene: TRBJ2-7; abundance: NA; v_gene: TRBV6-6; CDR3nt: TGTGCCAGCAGTTACTCCGGGGTCGCCGGTTACGAGCAGTACTTC; CDR3aa: CASSYSGVAGYEQYF
d_gene: NA; j_gene: TRBJ1-1; abundance: NA; v_gene: TRBV7-2; CDR3nt: TGTGCCAGCAGCTTAGTAGGACTAAACACTGAAGCTTTCTTT; CDR3aa: CASSLVGLNTEAFF
d_gene: NA; j_gene: TRBJ2-3; abundance: once; v_gene: TRBV5-6; CDR3nt: TGTGCCAGCAGCTTTGGGGATACGCAGTATTTT; CDR3aa: CASSFGDTQYF
d_gene: NA; j_gene: TRBJ2-1; abundance: NA; v_gene: TRBV5-4; CDR3nt: TGTGCCAGCAGCTTGAACTACAATGAGCAGTTCTTC; CDR3aa: CASSLNYNEQFF
d_gene: NA; j_gene: TRBJ2-5; abundance: NA; v_gene: TRBV18; CDR3nt: TGTGCCAGCTCACCACCGAGGTTTGGACTATACTACTTC; CDR3aa: CASSPPRFGLYYF
d_gene: NA; j_gene: TRBJ1-6; abundance: NA; v_gene: TRBV5-4; CDR3nt: TGTGCCAGCAGCTTGGGGGCCAGTCTCAATTCACCCCTCCACTTT; CDR3aa: CASSLGASLNSPLHF
d_gene: NA; j_gene: TRBJ1-6; abundance: NA; v_gene: TRBV28; CDR3nt: TGTGCCAGCAGTTTACCGGACGGGGGCACCCTCCACTTT; CDR3aa: CASSLPDGGTLHF
d_gene: TRBD1; j_gene: TRBJ1-5; abundance: NA; v_gene: TRBV28; CDR3nt: TGTGCCAGCACCCCCCGGGACAGGGCGGCGCAGCCCCAGCATTTT; CDR3aa: CASTPRDRAAQPQHF
d_gene: TRBD1; j_gene: TRBJ1-2; abundance: NA; v_gene: TRBV6-6; CDR3nt: TGTGCCAGCAGTAGACAGGGTGAAAACTATGGCTACACCTTC; CDR3aa: CASSRQGENYGYTF
d_gene: NA; j_gene: TRBJ2-3; abundance: NA; v_gene: TRBV7-9; CDR3nt: TGTGCCAGCAGCCGCCCCGCCACAGATACGCAGTATTTT; CDR3aa: CASSRPATDTQYF
d_gene: TRBD1; j_gene: TRBJ1-6; abundance: many; v_gene: TRBV5-1; CDR3nt: TGCGCCAGCAGCTTGGGAGGGGGCGGCTATAATTCACCCCTCCACTTT; CDR3aa: CASSLGGGGYNSPLHF
d_gene: TRBD1; j_gene: TRBJ2-2; abundance: NA; v_gene: TRBV13; CDR3nt: TGTGCCAGCAGGCGACAGGGTCACACCGGGGAGCTGTTTTTT; CDR3aa: CASRRQGHTGELFF
d_gene: NA; j_gene: TRBJ2-2; abundance: NA; v_gene: TRBV28; CDR3nt: TGTGCCAGCAGTTTAAATAAGGGAACTAACACCGGGGAGCTGTTTTTT; CDR3aa: CASSLNKGTNTGELFF
d_gene: NA; j_gene: TRBJ1-1; abundance: NA; v_gene: TRBV29-1; CDR3nt: TGCAGCGTGAGCTACTTCCGGGGTGAAGCTTTCTTT; CDR3aa: CSVSYFRGEAFF
d_gene: NA; j_gene: TRBJ1-2; abundance: NA; v_gene: TRBV2; CDR3nt: TGTGCCAGCAGTGGATTGCCCGGGACACCCGTCCTTAACTATGGCTACACCTTC; CDR3aa: CASSGLPGTPVLNYGYTF
d_gene: NA; j_gene: TRBJ1-5; abundance: few; v_gene: TRBV28; CDR3nt: TGTGCCAGCAGTTTCATGAGGGATCCCGTAAATCAGCCCCAGCATTTT; CDR3aa: CASSFMRDPVNQPQHF
d_gene: NA; j_gene: TRBJ1-1; abundance: NA; v_gene: TRBV7-6; CDR3nt: TGTGCCAGCAGCCCTACAGGGTTCGTGAACACTGAAGCTTTCTTT; CDR3aa: CASSPTGFVNTEAFF
d_gene: NA; j_gene: TRBJ2-3; abundance: NA; v_gene: TRBV6-5; CDR3nt: TGTGCCAGCAGTTACCAGGGGTTGGGTACGCAGTATTTT; CDR3aa: CASSYQGLGTQYF
d_gene: NA; j_gene: TRBJ1-1; abundance: NA; v_gene: TRBV28; CDR3nt: TGTGCCAGCAGTTTAAATCCCACTGAAGCTTTCTTT; CDR3aa: CASSLNPTEAFF
d_gene: NA; j_gene: TRBJ1-2; abundance: NA; v_gene: TRBV5-6; CDR3nt: TGTGCCAGCAGCTTGTTAGGCAGGGAGATAGGGATAAGCGGCTACACCTTC; CDR3aa: CASSLLGREIGISGYTF
d_gene: TRBD1; j_gene: TRBJ2-3; abundance: NA; v_gene: TRBV2; CDR3nt: TGTGCCAGCAGTGTACAGGGGGTGGTCACAGATACGCAGTATTTT; CDR3aa: CASSVQGVVTDTQYF
d_gene: NA; j_gene: TRBJ2-6; abundance: NA; v_gene: TRBV4-3; CDR3nt: TGCGCCAGCAGCCAAGATATCACAGGGTTCGCTGGGGCCAACGTCCTGACTTTC; CDR3aa: CASSQDITGFAGANVLTF
d_gene: NA; j_gene: TRBJ2-1; abundance: NA; v_gene: TRBV7-9; CDR3nt: TGTGCCAGCAGAGTAGGGAACAATGAGCAGTTCTTC; CDR3aa: CASRVGNNEQFF
d_gene: TRBD2; j_gene: TRBJ2-1; abundance: NA; v_gene: TRBV7-6; CDR3nt: TGTGCCAGCAGCCCAGGACTAGAGCCCTACAATGAGCAGTTCTTC; CDR3aa: CASSPGLEPYNEQFF
d_gene: NA; j_gene: TRBJ2-1; abundance: NA; v_gene: TRBV18; CDR3nt: TGTGCCAGCTCACCAGGGGGTTACAATGAGCAGTTCTTC; CDR3aa: CASSPGGYNEQFF
d_gene: NA; j_gene: TRBJ2-1; abundance: NA; v_gene: TRBV19; CDR3nt: TGTGCCAGTAGTACCAGATACAATGAGCAGTTCTTC; CDR3aa: CASSTRYNEQFF
d_gene: NA; j_gene: TRBJ2-1; abundance: NA; v_gene: TRBV6-5; CDR3nt: TGTGCCAGCATTGGGAACCGTCAGCAGTTCTTC; CDR3aa: CASIGNRQQFF
d_gene: NA; j_gene: TRBJ1-1; abundance: NA; v_gene: TRBV28; CDR3nt: TGTGCCAGCAGGGGGTTTGTAAACACTGAAGCTTTCTTT; CDR3aa: CASRGFVNTEAFF
d_gene: TRBD1; j_gene: TRBJ1-1; abundance: NA; v_gene: TRBV28; CDR3nt: TGTGCCAGCAGATTAGGACAGGACCTTGAAGCTTTCTTT; CDR3aa: CASRLGQDLEAFF
d_gene: NA; j_gene: TRBJ1-1; abundance: NA; v_gene: TRBV25-1; CDR3nt: TGTGCCAGCAGTGGCCCCGGCCGGGGGACTGAAGCTTTCTTT; CDR3aa: CASSGPGRGTEAFF
d_gene: TRBD1; j_gene: TRBJ2-3; abundance: NA; v_gene: TRBV11-2; CDR3nt: TGTGCCAGCAGCTTAGCCAGGACAGGAGATACGCAGTATTTT; CDR3aa: CASSLARTGDTQYF
d_gene: TRBD1; j_gene: TRBJ2-3; abundance: NA; v_gene: TRBV4-2; CDR3nt: TGTGCCAGCAGCCAAGAGGGGGACAGGGACACAGATACGCAGTATTTT; CDR3aa: CASSQEGDRDTDTQYF
d_gene: NA; j_gene: TRBJ2-1; abundance: NA; v_gene: TRBV28; CDR3nt: TGTGCCAGCAGTTACGGGCTACAACAACACAATGAGCAGTTCTTC; CDR3aa: CASSYGLQQHNEQFF
d_gene: NA; j_gene: TRBJ1-1; abundance: once; v_gene: TRBV5-1; CDR3nt: TGCGCCAGCAGCTCCGGGGGGGTGGGCACTGAAGCTTTCTTT; CDR3aa: CASSSGGVGTEAFF
d_gene: NA; j_gene: TRBJ2-5; abundance: NA; v_gene: TRBV7-6; CDR3nt: TGTGCCAGCAGCTTATCCGGGACGATGGTAGAGACCCAGTACTTC; CDR3aa: CASSLSGTMVETQYF
d_gene: NA; j_gene: TRBJ2-5; abundance: NA; v_gene: TRBV4-3; CDR3nt: TGCGCCAGCAGCCAAGGGGACGACAGCCAAGAGACCCAGTACTTC; CDR3aa: CASSQGDDSQETQYF
d_gene: TRBD1; j_gene: TRBJ1-1; abundance: NA; v_gene: TRBV6-5; CDR3nt: TGTGCCAGCAGTTACACGGACAGGCACACTGAAGCTTTCTTT; CDR3aa: CASSYTDRHTEAFF
d_gene: TRBD1; j_gene: TRBJ1-4; abundance: once; v_gene: TRBV19; CDR3nt: TGTGCCAGTAGTTACAGGGGCCGTCTTAATGAAAAACTGTTTTTT; CDR3aa: CASSYRGRLNEKLFF
d_gene: NA; j_gene: TRBJ1-3; abundance: NA; v_gene: TRBV28; CDR3nt: TGTGCCAGCAGTTCTCCAGGGAAAGCGAGCTCTGGAAACACCATATATTTT; CDR3aa: CASSSPGKASSGNTIYF
d_gene: NA; j_gene: TRBJ2-1; abundance: NA; v_gene: TRBV7-3; CDR3nt: TGTGCCAGCAGCTGGGGAACCGACCCCTACAATGAGCAGTTCTTC; CDR3aa: CASSWGTDPYNEQFF
d_gene: NA; j_gene: TRBJ2-3; abundance: once; v_gene: TRBV28; CDR3nt: TGTGCCAGCAGTTCGACAGCCTCTAGCACAGATACGCAGTATTTT; CDR3aa: CASSSTASSTDTQYF
d_gene: NA; j_gene: TRBJ2-1; abundance: NA; v_gene: TRBV30; CDR3nt: TGTGCCTGGACCATAAGGCTAAACAATGAGCAGTTCTTC; CDR3aa: CAWTIRLNNEQFF
d_gene: NA; j_gene: TRBJ1-1; abundance: NA; v_gene: TRBV15; CDR3nt: TGTGCCACCTCAGGGAGGGAGAACACTGAAGCTTTCTTT; CDR3aa: CATSGRENTEAFF